These 29 T cell receptor beta chains were all obtained from the same sample, sequenced in a study of blood T cell repertoires in COVID-19. Sequenced by immunoSEQ multiplex PCR; TCRdb stores in-frame clones only, minus some. The sample has 50,000 to 75,000 clones, around 93% seen once. The sample taken for sequencing was peripheral blood. These receptors were obtained from a middle-aged man with active COVID-19.

The chain employs TRBV19 and TRBJ1-2, with D perhaps matching TRBD1 (5 bases). Germline loops: CDR1 LNHDA, CDR2 SQIVND (reference sequence). This CDR3 has 12 residues. The germline V and J ends were trimmed by 1 base and 7 bases, with 7 bases remaining between them. The CDR3, as DNA: TGTGCCAGTAGTATAGCCAGGGCTGGCTACACCTTC. Its translation is CASSIARAGYTF.

The CDR3 spells CASSPSSANEQFF. CDR3 DNA: TGTGCCAGCAGTCCATCTTCAGCGAATGAGCAGTTCTTC. The chain recombines TRBV27 with TRBJ2-1, with unresolved D. From germline, CDR1 is MNHEY and CDR2 SMNVEV (reference sequence). CDR3 length equals 13 residues. Trimming took 5 bases from V and 7 from J, leaving 12 bases between them.

The V call is TRBV20-1, the J call TRBJ2-1, with D possibly being TRBD2 (5 bases). CDR1 and CDR2 from the germline V gene are DFQATT and SNEGSKA (reference sequence). The CDR3 loop spans 10 amino acids. Trimming took off 3 bases at V and 8 bases at J, with 5 bases between the two ends. The CDR3 spells CSARRDEQFF. Written as DNA, the CDR3 is TGCAGTGCTAGGAGGGATGAGCAGTTCTTC.

This clone was recorded only once. V is TRBV5-6 and J is TRBJ1-2; D ambiguous. This CDR3 has 14 amino acids. V dropped 5 bases and J dropped 1 base, with 12 bases sitting between them. Germline V gene lookup returns CDR1 SGHDT and CDR2 YYEEEE. The CDR3 is CASSPLRDNYGYTF. The CDR3 coding sequence is TGTGCCAGCAGTCCCTTACGAGATAACTATGGCTACACCTTC.

DNA of the CDR3: TGTGCCAGCAGCGATGGACTGGTCGGGTCCAAAAACATTCAGTACTTC. It specifies CASSDGLVGSKNIQYF. The rearrangement links TRBV7-2 to TRBJ2-4; TRBD2 is a possible D gene (5 bases). Trimming shortened V by 5 bases and J by 2 bases, and 16 bases separated the two germline ends. Germline V gives CDR1 SGHTA, CDR2 FQGNSA. This CDR3 comprises 16 residues.

The chain links TRBV9 to TRBJ1-1; no firm D call. Per germline, CDR1 SGDLS and CDR2 YYNGEE. Trimming took off 4 bases at V and 4 bases at J, with 11 bases between the two ends. The CDR3 loop spans 13 amino acids. The CDR3 nucleotides read TGTGCCAGCAGCCGGGGTAGGAGCACTGAAGCTTTCTTT. This gives the protein CASSRGRSTEAFF. The variable domain in full, completed from reference TRBV9 and TRBJ1-1, reads DSGVTQTPKHLITATGQRVTLRCSPRSGDLSVYWYQQSLDQGLQFLIQYYNGEERAKGNILERFSAQQFPDLHSELNLSSLELGDSALYFCASSRGRSTEAFFGQGTRLTVV.

The chain recombines TRBV7-3 with TRBJ1-4, with D unresolved. Trimming left V 1 base short and J 8 bases short, with 8 bases between. Germline V CDR1 and CDR2: SGHTA, FQGTGA. This CDR3 comprises 13 residues. The CDR3, as DNA: TGTGCCAGCAGCTTAAGCAGAGGCGAAAAACTGTTTTTT. Translated: CASSLSRGEKLFF.

This chain connects TRBV9 to TRBJ2-5; D may be TRBD1 (6 bases). This CDR3 contains 15 residues. Trimming shortened V by 3 bases and J by 3 bases, and 15 bases separated the two germline ends. Germline CDR1 SGDLS, CDR2 YYNGEE. Here the CDR3 reads CASSASWGRKETQYF. The CDR3 DNA sequence: TGTGCCAGCAGCGCCTCCTGGGGGCGTAAAGAGACCCAGTACTTC.

The chain carries TRBV10-3 and TRBJ1-2; 7 bases map to TRBD1. This CDR3 is built from 15 residues. The junction had 12 bases not matched to a gene; V was cut back by 7 bases and J by 4 bases. Per germline, CDR1 ENHRY and CDR2 SYGVKD. The DNA of the CDR3 is TGTGCCATCACGGTCGGTCCAGGGGGGACCTATGGCTACACCTTC. Translated: CAITVGPGGTYGYTF.

The chain has TRBV7-9 and TRBJ2-5; no clear D. From germline, CDR1 is SEHNR and CDR2 FQNEAQ (reference sequence). The CDR3 is made up of 14 amino acids. Between the trimmed V and J ends, which lost 5 bases and 5 bases, there was a span of 15 bases. This CDR3 is CASSPPAPAETQYF. The CDR3 region has the DNA TGTGCCAGCAGCCCCCCCGCCCCAGCGGAGACCCAGTACTTC. Complete variable domain (other parts from reference TRBV7-9 and TRBJ2-5): DTGVSQNPRHKITKRGQNVTFRCDPISEHNRLYWYRQTLGQGPEFLTYFQNEAQLEKSRLLSDRFSAERPKGSFSTLEIQRTEQGDSAMYLCASSPPAPAETQYFGPGTRLLVL.

The chain links TRBV4-2 to TRBJ2-7; 10 bases are shared with TRBD2. The germline CDR1 and CDR2 sequences are LGHNA and YNFKEQ. V lost 0 bases and J lost 6; bases outside the gene matches: 8. The CDR3 loop spans 16 amino acids. CDR3 amino acids: CASSQDVAGGIGEQYF. CDR3 in DNA: TGTGCCAGCAGCCAAGATGTAGCGGGGGGAATTGGCGAGCAGTACTTC.

This chain joins TRBV11-3 and TRBJ2-3, with D maybe TRBD2 (6 bases). The germline CDR1 and CDR2 sequences are SGHNT and YENEEA. Trimming removed 5 bases from V and 10 bases from J, with 31 bases in between. This CDR3 comprises 18 residues. The CDR3: CASSPRSPRLGYWDAQYF. CDR3 bases: TGTGCCAGCAGCCCTAGGTCCCCCAGACTAGGTTATTGGGATGCGCAGTATTTT.

This clone was detected once. The chain couples TRBV24-1 to TRBJ1-1; maybe TRBD1 (5 bases). The CDR3 runs to 16 residues. Germline values: CDR1 KGHDR, CDR2 SFDVKD. Trimming took off 5 bases at V and 4 bases at J, with 19 bases between the two ends. This CDR3 is CATSGGRGGKGTEAFF. DNA for the CDR3: TGTGCCACCAGTGGAGGGAGGGGAGGGAAGGGCACTGAAGCTTTCTTT.

This chain uses TRBV5-4 with TRBJ2-1, with D tentatively TRBD1 (5 bases). The CDR3 is made up of 13 amino acids. Trimming took off 4 bases at V and 5 bases at J, with 10 bases between the two ends. CDR1 is SGHNT, CDR2 YYREEE, per germline (reference sequence). CDR3 residues: CASSTDTDNEQFF. DNA for the CDR3: TGTGCCAGCAGCACGGACACAGACAATGAGCAGTTCTTC.

The chain links TRBV4-2 to TRBJ2-7; 8 positions match TRBD2. The V gene end was trimmed by 3 bases and the J gene end by 1 base; junction bases not matched to a gene: 5. The CDR3 extends over 15 amino acids. Per germline, CDR1 LGHNA and CDR2 YNFKEQ. CDR3 in amino acids: CASSHPPSGSYEQYF. For the CDR3, the DNA is TGTGCCAGCAGCCACCCCCCTAGCGGGTCCTACGAGCAGTACTTC.

This clone was seen only once. The chain carries TRBV3-1 (or the pseudogene TRBV3-2) and TRBJ1-1; D is unclear. Germline CDR1 and CDR2: LGHDT and YNNKEL (reference sequence). CDR3 size: 12 residues. The V end was cut by 3 bases, the J end by 4 bases, with 6 bases between. As DNA, the CDR3 is TGTGCCAGCAGCCAGGCCCCCACTGAAGCTTTCTTT. Its protein is CASSQAPTEAFF.

V is TRBV29-1 and J is TRBJ2-1; D unclear. Germline assignment: CDR1 SQVTM and CDR2 ANQGSEA. This CDR3 is 13 amino acids long. V was pared by 0 bases and J by 8 bases, with 11 bases between. Here the CDR3 reads CSVEDRSKYEQFF. The DNA for the CDR3 is TGCAGCGTTGAAGATCGGAGTAAATATGAGCAGTTCTTC.

The chain combines TRBV7-9 with TRBJ2-5; TRBD1 aligns across 8 bases. Germline CDR1 and CDR2: SEHNR and FQNEAQ (reference sequence). CDR3 length: 14 amino acids. V was pared by 4 bases and J by 2 bases, with 3 bases of the junction left unmatched. CDR3 protein: CASSSRTGQETQYF. CDR3 nucleotide sequence: TGTGCCAGCAGCTCAAGGACAGGGCAAGAGACCCAGTACTTC.

This sequence joins TRBV7-9 and TRBJ2-2; 12 bases are shared with TRBD2. V was pared by 5 bases and J by 4 bases, with 8 bases of the junction left unmatched. Germline-derived CDR1 and CDR2 are SEHNR and FQNEAQ (reference sequence). The CDR3 extends over 17 amino acids. The CDR3 DNA is TGTGCCAGCAGCGCGAAACTAGCGGGGGGCCTCACCGGGGAGCTGTTTTTT. Translating gives CASSAKLAGGLTGELFF.

The chain carries TRBV6-6 and TRBJ1-6; D is unresolved. CDR3 length: 14 residues. Germline V lookup: CDR1 MNHNY, CDR2 SVGAGI (reference sequence). The germline V and J ends were trimmed by 2 bases and 9 bases, with 11 bases remaining between them. CDR3: CASSYPRNGSPLHF. For the CDR3, the DNA is TGTGCCAGCAGTTACCCGAGGAACGGTTCACCCCTCCACTTT.

V usage is TRBV4-1 and J usage is TRBJ1-3; TRBD1 matches at 7 bases. The germline gives CDR1 MGHRA, CDR2 YSYEKL. The CDR3 totals 18 residues. Trimming took 2 bases from V and 3 from J; bases not matched to a gene: 13. Here the CDR3 reads CASSQNRGRLLRGNTIYF. CDR3 nucleotides: TGCGCCAGCAGCCAAAACAGGGGCCGACTTTTACGTGGAAACACCATATATTTT.

This chain joins TRBV28 and TRBJ1-1; no definite D call. Deletions cut 3 bases from V and 4 bases from J, with 12 bases between. Germline V gene lookup returns CDR1 MDHEN and CDR2 SYDVKM. The CDR3 contains 14 residues. The CDR3 sequence: CASSLGRPSTEAFF. CDR3 bases: TGTGCCAGCAGTTTGGGCAGACCAAGCACTGAAGCTTTCTTT.

The J gene is TRBJ2-4, the V gene TRBV6-5; the match to TRBD2 covers 7 bases. Germline V gives CDR1 MNHEY, CDR2 SVGAGI. V was clipped by 5 bases and J by 4 bases; unmatched bases: 5. The CDR3 consists of 14 residues. CDR3 DNA sequence: TGTGCCAGCAGTCCCGTGGGGGGGAAAAACATTCAGTACTTC. Translating gives CASSPVGGKNIQYF.

The CDR3 region is CASSQGGYNSPLHF. CDR3 sequence (DNA): TGTGCCAGCAGCCAGGGGGGCTATAATTCACCCCTCCACTTT. The chain is built from TRBV14 and TRBJ1-6, with a possible D match to TRBD1 (5 bases). V dropped 3 bases and J dropped 3 bases, with 6 bases sitting between them. Looked up from germline, CDR1 is SGHDN and CDR2 is FVKESK. The CDR3 is 14 amino acids.

To note about this clone: The same CDR3 also results from other DNA sequences found in this sample. This chain connects TRBV4-3 to TRBJ2-7; D might be TRBD2 (5 bases). The CDR3 sequence is 13 residues long. Deletions cut 2 bases from V and 4 bases from J, with 9 bases between. The germline V gene has CDR1 LGHNA and CDR2 YSLEER. The CDR3 reads CASSQNTGYEQYF. DNA for the CDR3: TGCGCCAGCAGCCAAAATACGGGGTACGAGCAGTACTTC.

This chain uses TRBV30 with TRBJ1-6; the D is unclear. Germline V gives CDR1 GTSNPN, CDR2 SVGIG (reference sequence). Between the trimmed V and J ends, which lost 2 bases and 0 bases, there was a span of 14 bases. The CDR3 covers 17 residues. The CDR3 reads CAWSYRSGHSYNSPLHF. Here the CDR3 DNA reads TGTGCCTGGAGTTATCGGTCGGGTCACTCCTATAATTCACCCCTCCACTTT. Drawing the rest from reference TRBV30 and TRBJ1-6, the complete variable domain is SQTIHQWPATLVQPVGSPLSLECTVEGTSNPNLYWYRQAAGRGLQLLFYSVGIGQISSEVPQNLSASRPQDRQFILSSKKLLLSDSGFYLCAWSYRSGHSYNSPLHFGNGTRLTVT.

J is TRBJ1-5 and V is TRBV5-1; D uncertain. Germline-derived CDR1 and CDR2 are SGHRS and YFSETQ. Trimming took off 0 bases at V and 3 bases at J, with 10 bases between the two ends. This CDR3 has 15 residues. CDR3 nucleotide sequence: TGCGCCAGCAGCTTGGCGGCAGGAAACAATCAGCCCCAGCATTTT. This encodes CASSLAAGNNQPQHF.

The J gene is TRBJ2-7, the V gene TRBV5-5, with 12 bases matching TRBD2. CDR1 and CDR2 (germline): SGHKS, YYEKEE (reference sequence). V lost 4 bases, J lost 2 bases, and 4 bases stayed unmatched. CDR3 length: 15 amino acids. The CDR3: CASSLLAGGAYEQYF. In nucleotides, the CDR3 is TGTGCCAGCAGCCTGCTAGCGGGAGGGGCCTACGAGCAGTACTTC.

CDR3 in amino acids: CASSPPGTGNYGYTF. DNA of the CDR3: TGTGCCAGCAGTCCCCCCGGGACAGGGAACTATGGCTACACCTTC. The chain recombines TRBV6-2 or TRBV6-3 with TRBJ1-2; 9 nucleotides align to TRBD1. Germline CDR1 MNHEY, CDR2 SVGEGT. With V trimmed by 5 bases and J by 2 bases, 6 bases remained unmatched. CDR3 size: 15 residues.